This T cell receptor (beta chain) originates from a study of HIV-infected patients and healthy controls. General study points: Compared with untreated HIV+ repertoires, healthy controls showed roughly threefold more distinct CDR3s and higher Shannon diversity. Healthy controls carried many MAIT alpha-chain CDR3s, while HIV+ repertoires had few.

Reverse transcription used around 500 ng RNA and constant-region primers for alpha and beta. Using multiplexing indices, alpha and beta chain libraries were generated apart by chain-specific third strand synthesis. Second strand synthesis was primed from the SP2 site. One entry per CDR3 protein results from TCRdb running MiXCR on the 5' RACE reads. The data hold 4,500 to 6,500 distinct CDR3 sequences, with around 8.7% observed a single time. The CDR3 consists of 12 residues. From germline, CDR1 is MNHNY and CDR2 SVGAGI (reference sequence). V shed 8 bases and J shed 9 bases, with 14 bases lying between them. Follow-up blood was drawn about 14 weeks, roughly three months, after antiretroviral therapy began. Whole blood was used without fractionation, so all unsorted peripheral T cells were included. On this clonotype itself: Its target is unknown.

The rearrangement joins TRBV6-6 to TRBJ1-3; tentative D call: TRBD1 (5 bases). The source of this sequence is an adult with HIV infection. The sequencing here drew on blood, taken during antiretroviral therapy. Written as DNA, the CDR3 is TGTGCCAGCGGACATGCCTTGGGCACCATATATTTT. Its protein product is CASGHALGTIYF.